One TCR beta chain is described in this entry. In the authors' workflow: Nucleated cell counts were estimated from reference gene primer amplification. Profiling relied on immunoSEQ multiplex PCR, and the TCRdb table lists in-frame clones only, not all of them. The V and J calls and clone size come from that table; D and trimming were worked out from the DNA. The table lists under 85,000 clones, roughly 84% of them singletons. The sample comes from a study of blood T cell repertoires in COVID-19. In the study overall: Some COVID-19 samples were acute and others convalescent; all came from the United States, Italy and Spain. PBMCs, B-cell-depleted T cells, or T cells provided the cDNA or gDNA that made up the material.

Trimming cost V 5 bases and J 2 bases; bases outside gene matches: 5. The V gene's germline CDR1 is MNHEY and CDR2 SMNVEV (reference sequence). CDR3 size: 15 residues. The sequence came from a man aged 45-60 years with acute or convalescent COVID-19. This chain links TRBV27 with TRBJ2-1; 8 nucleotides agree with TRBD2. Input material: peripheral blood. This CDR3 is CASSVSGSAYNEQFF. DNA for the CDR3: TGTGCCAGCAGTGTCAGCGGGAGTGCCTACAATGAGCAGTTCTTC.